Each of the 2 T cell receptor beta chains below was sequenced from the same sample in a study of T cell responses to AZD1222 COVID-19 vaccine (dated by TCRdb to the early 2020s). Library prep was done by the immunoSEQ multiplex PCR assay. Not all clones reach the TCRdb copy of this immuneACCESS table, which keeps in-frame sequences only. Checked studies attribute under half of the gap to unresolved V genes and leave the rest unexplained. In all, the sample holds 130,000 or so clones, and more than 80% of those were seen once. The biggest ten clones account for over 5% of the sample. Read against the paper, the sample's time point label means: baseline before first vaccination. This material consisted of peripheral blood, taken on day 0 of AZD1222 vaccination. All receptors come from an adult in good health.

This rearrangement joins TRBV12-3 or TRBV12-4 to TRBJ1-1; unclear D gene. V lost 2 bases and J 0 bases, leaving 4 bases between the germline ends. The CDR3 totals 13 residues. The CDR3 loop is CASSLMVNTEAFF. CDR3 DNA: TGTGCCAGCAGTTTAATGGTGAACACTGAAGCTTTCTTT.

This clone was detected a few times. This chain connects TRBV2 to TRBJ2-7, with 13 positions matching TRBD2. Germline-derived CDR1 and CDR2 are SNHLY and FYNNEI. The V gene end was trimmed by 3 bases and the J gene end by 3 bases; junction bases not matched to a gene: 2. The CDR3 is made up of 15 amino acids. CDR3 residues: CASSDGLAGVYEQYF. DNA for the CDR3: TGTGCCAGCAGTGATGGACTAGCGGGGGTCTACGAGCAGTACTTC. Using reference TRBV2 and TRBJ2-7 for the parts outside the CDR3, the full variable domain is EPEVTQTPSHQVTQMGQEVILRCVPISNHLYFYWYRQILGQKVEFLVSFYNNEISEKSEIFDDQFSVERPDGSNFTLKIRSTKLEDSAMYFCASSDGLAGVYEQYFGPGTRLTVT.